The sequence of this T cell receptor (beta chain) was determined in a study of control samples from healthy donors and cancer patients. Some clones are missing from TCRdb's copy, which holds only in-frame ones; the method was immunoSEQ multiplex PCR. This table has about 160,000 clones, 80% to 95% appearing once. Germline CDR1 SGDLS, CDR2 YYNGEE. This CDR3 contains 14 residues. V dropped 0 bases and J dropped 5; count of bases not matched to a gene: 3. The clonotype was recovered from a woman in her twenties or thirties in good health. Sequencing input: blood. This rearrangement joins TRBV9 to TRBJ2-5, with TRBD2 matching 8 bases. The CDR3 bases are TGTGCCAGCAGCGTAGGTCCTAGCGGGGAGACCCAGTACTTC. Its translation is CASSVGPSGETQYF.